These 29 T cell receptor beta chains were sequenced from one sample in a study of control samples from healthy donors and cancer patients. Profiling relied on immunoSEQ multiplex PCR, and the TCRdb table lists in-frame clones only, not all of them. Here the sample spans fewer than 95,000 clones, about 84% being singletons. Sample: blood. The receptor source for this set is a woman aged 40 to 49 in good health.

This clone was counted a single time. This chain uses TRBV6-1 with TRBJ2-7; no firm D call. The CDR3 covers 14 residues. From germline, CDR1 is MNHNS and CDR2 SASEGT. The V end was cut by 2 bases, the J end by 4 bases, with 12 bases between. The CDR3 DNA follows: TGTGCCAGCAGTGAAATAAGGGTGGGTTACGAGCAGTACTTC. It yields the protein CASSEIRVGYEQYF.

The rearrangement joins TRBV5-1 to TRBJ2-3; 11 bases are a match to TRBD2. CDR1 is SGHRS and CDR2 is YFSETQ in the germline V gene. This CDR3 is 16 amino acids long. V shed 1 base, J shed 4 bases, and the junction held 5 bases outside the gene matches. CDR3 residues: CASSLPSGGSADTQYF. The CDR3 DNA sequence: TGCGCCAGCAGCTTGCCTAGCGGGGGGTCCGCAGATACGCAGTATTTT.

The rearrangement uses TRBV10-2 and TRBJ2-2; TRBD2 matches at 8 bases. This CDR3 has 17 residues. V lost 5 bases, J lost 4 bases, and 12 bases stayed unmatched. Germline CDR1 WSHSY, CDR2 SAAADI. CDR3 region: CASSPFLGGDSTGELFF. CDR3 in DNA: TGCGCCAGCAGTCCCTTTCTCGGGGGGGATAGCACCGGGGAGCTGTTTTTT.

The CDR3 bases are TGTGCCAGCAGCTTAGGGGGCGGACTTTGGGATACGCAGTATTTT. Its translation: CASSLGGGLWDTQYF. The chain couples TRBV7-2 to TRBJ2-3; D possibly matches TRBD1 or TRBD2 (5 bases each). The CDR3 runs 15 residues. V gave up 1 base and J gave up 6 bases, with 14 bases separating them. CDR1 is SGHTA, CDR2 FQGNSA, per germline. The complete variable domain, with remaining parts taken from reference TRBV7-2 and TRBJ2-3, reads GAGVSQSPSNKVTEKGKDVELRCDPISGHTALYWYRQSLGQGLEFLIYFQGNSAPDKSGLPSDRFSAERTGGSVSTLTIQRTQQEDSAVYLCASSLGGGLWDTQYFGPGTRLTVL.

With respect to this clone: At the DNA level, this CDR3 is encoded by other sequences in the same sample as well. V usage is TRBV2 and J usage is TRBJ1-1, with D perhaps matching TRBD1 (5 bases). The V end lost 6 bases, the J end lost 4 bases, and 15 bases lay between the germline ends. CDR1 and CDR2 from the germline V gene are SNHLY and FYNNEI. This CDR3 is 14 amino acids long. CDR3 amino acids: CASSETAGGTEAFF. The CDR3 DNA is TGTGCCAGCAGCGAAACAGCGGGGGGCACTGAAGCTTTCTTT.

The chain combines TRBV7-2 with TRBJ1-4; a weak D match, TRBD1 (5 bases). Germline assignment: CDR1 SGHTA and CDR2 FQGNSA. Trimming took 5 bases from V and 0 from J, leaving 19 bases between them. The CDR3 consists of 18 residues. The CDR3: CASSRTEGLPATNEKLFF. CDR3 DNA sequence: TGTGCCAGCAGCCGTACGGAGGGGCTACCAGCAACTAATGAAAAACTGTTTTTT.

The chain couples TRBV30 to TRBJ1-1; D uncertain. The V gene's germline CDR1 is GTSNPN and CDR2 SVGIG (reference sequence). There are 13 residues in the CDR3. Trimming took off 2 bases at V and 0 bases at J, with 7 bases between the two ends. The CDR3 nucleotides read TGTGCCTGGAGTCGTAGCATGAACACTGAAGCTTTCTTT. Residues: CAWSRSMNTEAFF.

The V and J genes are TRBV2 and TRBJ2-6, with D hard to call. V was shortened by 4 bases and J by 0 bases, with 10 bases between the two germline ends. The germline V gene encodes CDR1 SNHLY and CDR2 FYNNEI. The CDR3 has 16 amino acids. The CDR3 sequence: CASSVLGYSGANVLTF. CDR3 DNA: TGTGCCAGCAGTGTTTTAGGTTACTCTGGGGCCAACGTCCTGACTTTC.

The genes are TRBV6-2 or TRBV6-3 and TRBJ1-3, with unresolved D. This CDR3 contains 14 residues. Germline CDR1 MNHEY, CDR2 SVGEGT. V lost 2 bases, J lost 0 bases, and 5 bases lay in between. The CDR3 region is CASSYRSSGNTIYF. As DNA, the CDR3 is TGTGCCAGCAGTTACCGGAGCTCTGGAAACACCATATATTTT.

In this sample, this clone turned up once. The rearrangement uses TRBV6-6 and TRBJ1-4, with D perhaps matching TRBD1 (6 bases). Per the germline V gene, CDR1 is MNHNY and CDR2 is SVGAGI (reference sequence). V lost 8 bases and J lost 14, with 24 bases in between. The CDR3 is 14 residues long. Here the CDR3 reads CASGDVGTPGMLFF. The CDR3 DNA follows: TGTGCCAGCGGGGACGTGGGGACACCGGGCATGCTGTTTTTT.

The chain couples TRBV30 to TRBJ2-2; TRBD2 matches 9 bases. Per the germline V gene, CDR1 is GTSNPN and CDR2 is SVGIG (reference sequence). The CDR3 loop spans 18 amino acids. Germline trimming cut 3 bases from V and 4 bases from J; bases unmatched to any gene: 15. The CDR3 region is CAWSALMRGGGATGELFF. For the CDR3, the DNA is TGTGCCTGGAGCGCCTTAATGCGTGGCGGGGGGGCCACCGGGGAGCTGTTTTTT.

The chain employs TRBV19 and TRBJ1-6; 7 positions match TRBD1. The CDR3 covers 14 residues. Per the germline V gene, CDR1 is LNHDA and CDR2 is SQIVND (reference sequence). The trim removed 10 bases at V and 6 bases at J, leaving 9 bases unmatched. The CDR3 DNA reads as TGTGCCACCACGACGGGACAGATTAATTCACCCCTCCACTTT. The encoded protein is CATTTGQINSPLHF.

This chain connects TRBV27 to TRBJ1-5; D ambiguous. Germline values: CDR1 MNHEY, CDR2 SMNVEV (reference sequence). V was trimmed by 6 bases and J by 9 bases, leaving 18 bases between them. This CDR3 has 14 residues. The CDR3 protein is CASSYLRGIWPQHF. As DNA, the CDR3 is TGTGCCAGCAGCTACCTCCGAGGGATTTGGCCCCAGCATTTT.

With regard to this clone: Compared with germline, one end of the junction differs, possibly owing to a read error. This rearrangement joins TRBV7-2 to TRBJ2-7, with 7 bases fitting TRBD2. The CDR3 totals 15 residues. Per the germline V gene, CDR1 is SGHTA and CDR2 is FQGNSA. The CDR3 coding sequence is TGTGCCAGCAGCTTAGGGTCAGGGACTATCTACGGGCAGTACTTC. Its translation: CASSLGSGTIYGQYF.

The V call is TRBV24-1, the J call TRBJ2-5; D unclear. The V end was cut by 6 bases, the J end by 4 bases, with 11 bases between. The CDR3 consists of 13 residues. Germline V gene sequence: CDR1 KGHDR, CDR2 SFDVKD. The CDR3, as DNA: TGTGCCACCAGTCTTGCGCCCCTAGAGACCCAGTACTTC. Translated: CATSLAPLETQYF.

The J gene is TRBJ2-1, the V gene TRBV24-1, with D possibly being TRBD1 (6 bases). The CDR3 is made up of 18 amino acids. Trimming shortened V by 3 bases and J by 0 bases, and 17 bases separated the two germline ends. The germline CDR1 and CDR2 sequences are KGHDR and SFDVKD. The CDR3 reads CATSDPAGTRGSYNEQFF. The CDR3 DNA reads TGTGCCACCAGTGATCCTGCCGGGACAAGAGGCTCCTACAATGAGCAGTTCTTC.

This chain joins TRBV11-3 and TRBJ2-3, with TRBD2 matching 13 bases. Germline loops: CDR1 SGHNT, CDR2 YENEEA. The CDR3 contains 16 residues. The V and J ends lost 5 bases and 4 bases, in that order; junction bases with no gene match: 6. CDR3 coding DNA: TGTGCCAGCAGCCCCCCCACTAGCGGGGGGGCAGATACGCAGTATTTT. Its protein product is CASSPPTSGGADTQYF.

This clone showed up just once. The chain links TRBV11-2 to TRBJ1-3; D is uncertain. Per the germline V gene, CDR1 is SGHAT and CDR2 is FQNNGV. There are 17 residues in the CDR3. Trimming took off 5 bases at V and 1 base at J, with 18 bases between the two ends. This chain's CDR3 is CASSHTILHLSGNTIYF. The CDR3, as DNA: TGTGCCAGCAGCCATACTATACTGCATTTATCTGGAAACACCATATATTTT.

The chain links TRBV6-2 or TRBV6-3 to TRBJ2-1; 14 bases agree with TRBD2. The trim removed 2 bases at V and 7 bases at J, leaving 10 bases unmatched. CDR1 and CDR2 (germline): MNHEY, SVGEGT. The CDR3 length is 18 residues. The DNA for the CDR3 is TGTGCCAGCAGTTACCCCCGACTAGCGGGGGGGCCATGGAATGAGCAGTTCTTC. Its protein product is CASSYPRLAGGPWNEQFF.

This clone came up once. The rearrangement joins TRBV7-3 to TRBJ1-6; D may be TRBD1 (5 bases). V was cut by 5 bases and J by 6 bases, with 8 bases left in between. This CDR3 is 13 amino acids long. Germline V gives CDR1 SGHTA, CDR2 FQGTGA. In nucleotides, the CDR3 is TGTGCCAGCAGCGCAGACAGTAATTCACCCCTCCACTTT. Translating it yields CASSADSNSPLHF.

This rearrangement joins TRBV30 to TRBJ1-1; tentative D call: TRBD1 (6 bases). Trimming took off 0 bases at V and 3 bases at J, with 8 bases between the two ends. The CDR3 contains 13 residues. CDR1 is GTSNPN, CDR2 SVGIG, per germline (reference sequence). The CDR3 DNA follows: TGTGCCTGGAGTGTACAGGGTCACACTGAAGCTTTCTTT. Its protein product is CAWSVQGHTEAFF.

The chain has TRBV6-1 and TRBJ2-2; 13 bases match TRBD2. V dropped 2 bases and J dropped 5; count of bases not matched to a gene: 14. Germline V gene data show CDR1 as MNHNS and CDR2 as SASEGT. This CDR3 spans 20 amino acids. The CDR3 DNA reads TGTGCCAGCAGTGAAAAACTAGCGGGGGGGGCCGGGAAGAGGACCGGGGAGCTGTTTTTT. It encodes CASSEKLAGGAGKRTGELFF.

The V gene is TRBV6-2 or TRBV6-3, the J gene TRBJ2-7; possibly TRBD1 for D (6 bases). The CDR3 totals 15 residues. V shed 2 bases and J shed 3 bases, with 14 bases lying between them. The germline V gene encodes CDR1 MNHEY and CDR2 SVGEGT. CDR3 DNA sequence: TGTGCCAGCAGTTACAAACTAGGACAGTACTACGAGCAGTACTTC. Translated, it gives CASSYKLGQYYEQYF.

This clone was recorded only once. J is TRBJ1-1 and V is TRBV10-3, with D possibly matching TRBD1 (6 bases). The CDR3 has 11 amino acids. Trimming pared 11 bases from V and 5 bases from J, leaving 12 bases between. Germline V lookup: CDR1 ENHRY, CDR2 SYGVKD. CDR3 protein: CASGADTEAFF. Here the CDR3 DNA reads TGTGCCTCAGGGGCGGATACTGAAGCTTTCTTT.

The chain joins TRBV24-1 to TRBJ2-2; D possibly corresponds to TRBD1 (6 bases). Trimming took off 3 bases at V and 2 bases at J, with 12 bases between the two ends. Germline V gene data show CDR1 as KGHDR and CDR2 as SFDVKD. This CDR3 contains 16 residues. CDR3: CATSDPGQSNTGELFF. The DNA of the CDR3 is TGTGCCACCAGTGATCCCGGACAGTCAAACACCGGGGAGCTGTTTTTT.

The chain couples TRBV11-3 to TRBJ1-1; D gene ambiguous. The V gene lost 3 bases and the J gene lost 1 base, with 6 bases spanning the gap. CDR3 length equals 13 residues. CDR1 SGHNT and CDR2 YENEEA come from the germline V gene. CDR3 sequence reads: CASSLEGNTEAFF. The CDR3, as DNA: TGTGCCAGCAGCTTGGAGGGGAACACTGAAGCTTTCTTT. The full variable domain, with the rest looked up from reference TRBV11-3 and TRBJ1-1, is EAGVVQSPRYKIIEKKQPVAFWCNPISGHNTLYWYLQNLGQGPELLIRYENEEAVDDSQLPKDRFSAERLKGVDSTLKIQPAELGDSAVYLCASSLEGNTEAFFGQGTRLTVV.

The J gene is TRBJ2-4, the V gene TRBV15; 9 bases fit TRBD2. Trimming at V came to 1 base and at J to 3 bases, leaving 22 bases not matched to a gene. CDR3 length: 22 residues. Per the germline V gene, CDR1 is LNHNV and CDR2 is YYDKDF (reference sequence). The CDR3: CATSRVTLAGRTTRRDKNIQYF. CDR3 sequence (DNA): TGTGCCACCAGCAGAGTGACCCTAGCGGGGAGGACCACCCGAAGAGACAAAAACATTCAGTACTTC.

CDR3 region: CASSPESLNTEAFF. CDR3 nucleotide sequence: TGTGCCAGCTCACCCGAATCCCTGAACACTGAAGCTTTCTTT. This rearrangement joins TRBV18 to TRBJ1-1; D uncertain. V was cut by 3 bases and J by 0 bases, with 8 bases left in between. Per the germline V gene, CDR1 is KGHSH and CDR2 is LQKENI. This CDR3 region has 14 residues.

To note about this clone: At the DNA level, this CDR3 is encoded by other sequences in the same sample as well. The genes are TRBV6-1 and TRBJ1-1; D unclear. This CDR3 contains 13 residues. Germline V gene lookup returns CDR1 MNHNS and CDR2 SASEGT. V lost 2 bases to trimming and J lost 2 bases, with 6 bases between them. In DNA, the CDR3 is TGTGCCAGCAGTGAACGGGGTAACACTGAAGCTTTCTTT. Its translation is CASSERGNTEAFF.